The rows below give T cell receptor beta chains drawn from one sample of a study of blood T cell repertoires in COVID-19. The protocol was immunoSEQ multiplex PCR, while the TCRdb copy is restricted to in-frame clones and leaves out a portion. Here the sample spans about 90,000 clones, approximately 92% being singletons. What was sequenced was peripheral blood. The source of these receptors is a woman between 55 and 75 years old with active COVID-19. CDR3s include the opening cysteine and the closing phenylalanine or tryptophan. The D gene is left open where the match is weak. For some rows the clone size is stated as once, few or many, or as a class when expanded; others skip it.

>15|TRBV4-3|TRBD2|TRBJ2-5|once
TGCGCCAGCAACAGAGCGGGGGGGCAAAAAGAGACCCAGTACTTC
CASNRAGGQKETQYF
>14|TRBV6-1|.|TRBJ1-5|.
TGTGCCAGCAGTGAAGGGCAGGGCGGCCAGCCCCAGCATTTT
CASSEGQGGQPQHF
>16|TRBV9|TRBD2|TRBJ2-3|.
TGTGCCAGCAACCCCAGGGGTAGCGGGAGTACAGATACGCAGTATTTT
CASNPRGSGSTDTQYF
>15|TRBV24-1|.|TRBJ1-1|.
TGTGCCACCAGTGATTCCCGGTCCCTGAACACTGAAGCTTTCTTT
CATSDSRSLNTEAFF
>16|TRBV5-3|.|TRBJ2-1|.
TGTGCCAGAAGCTTGACCTCAGGGGCGCCCATAGCTGAGCAGTTCTTC
CARSLTSGAPIAEQFF
>16|TRBV18|TRBD1|TRBJ1-6|.
TGTGCCAGCTCACCCCTAGCTGGCAGGGGGGATTCACCCCTCCACTTT
CASSPLAGRGDSPLHF
>15|TRBV30|TRBD1|TRBJ2-7|.
TGTGCCTGGAGTAGGGGACAGGGAGGGCTCTACGAGCAGTACTTC
CAWSRGQGGLYEQYF
>13|TRBV30|TRBD2|TRBJ2-7|.
TGTGCCTCGTCGCGGGAGGAGAGTTACGAGCAGTACTTC
CASSREESYEQYF
>13|TRBV12-3/TRBV12-4|.|TRBJ1-1|.
TGTGCCAGCAGTTTGGGAGCGGGGGTTGAAGCTTTCTTT
CASSLGAGVEAFF
>16|TRBV7-8|TRBD2|TRBJ2-3|.
TGTGCCAGCAGCTTTAAAGCGGGGGCCGGGTTATTTACGCAGTATTTT
CASSFKAGAGLFTQYF
>18|TRBV11-2|TRBD2|TRBJ2-5|once
TGTGCCAGCAGCTTAGGGGAACTAGCGGGAGGTCCCAGTGAGACCCAGTACTTC
CASSLGELAGGPSETQYF
>15|TRBV5-8|.|TRBJ2-2|.
TGTGCCAGCAGCGGAACGGGGGGCGATCCCGGGGAGCTGTTTTTT
CASSGTGGDPGELFF
>17|TRBV7-8|.|TRBJ2-2|.
TGTGCCAGCAGCTTAAGTTTGGCAGCGGGGAACACCGGGGAGCTGTTTTTT
CASSLSLAAGNTGELFF
>16|TRBV14|TRBD1|TRBJ2-1|.
TGTGCCAGCAGCCATCGGACAGGGACTTTCCAAAATGAGCAGTTCTTC
CASSHRTGTFQNEQFF
>17|TRBV7-9|.|TRBJ1-1|.
TGTGCCAGCAGCTTAGATCTAGGGACGTGGAGGGACACTGAAGCTTTCTTT
CASSLDLGTWRDTEAFF
>13|TRBV29-1|.|TRBJ1-2|.
TGCAGCGTTGAAAACGGTGCTAACTATGGCTACACCTTC
CSVENGANYGYTF
>15|TRBV18|.|TRBJ2-7|.
TGTGCCAGCTCGACCGGGGTTAGGTCCTCCTACGAGCAGTACTTC
CASSTGVRSSYEQYF
>14|TRBV5-1|TRBD2|TRBJ2-7|.
TGCGCCAGCAGCGCGACGGGAGGCGTCTACGAGCAGTACTTC
CASSATGGVYEQYF
>15|TRBV6-1|.|TRBJ1-6|.
TGTGCCAGCAGTGAACAGGGTGCCGATAATTCACCCCTCCACTTT
CASSEQGADNSPLHF
>12|TRBV20-1|.|TRBJ1-5|.
TGCAGTGCGAGTCGGAGGTCTCAGCCCCAGCATTTT
CSASRRSQPQHF
>16|TRBV24-1|.|TRBJ2-2|.
TGTGCCACCAGTGATTTCGTCGGGAGAGGGGCCGGGGAGCTGTTTTTT
CATSDFVGRGAGELFF
>14|TRBV19|.|TRBJ1-5|once
TGTGCCAGTAGTATCAGGGTGGAGTATCAGCCCCAGCATTTT
CASSIRVEYQPQHF
>18|TRBV7-3|TRBD1|TRBJ2-1|.
TGTGCCAGCAGCTTAAGGCCCTACGGACAGGGGGCGTGGAATGAGCAGTTCTTC
CASSLRPYGQGAWNEQFF
>15|TRBV5-1|TRBD1|TRBJ1-5|.
TGCGCCAGCAGCGAGGGACAGGGGGCCGGGCAGCCCCAGCATTTT
CASSEGQGAGQPQHF
>15|TRBV20-1|.|TRBJ1-6|.
TGCAGTGCTAGTCGCTCTTCGGGGGGTAATTCACCCCTCCACTTT
CSASRSSGGNSPLHF
>14|TRBV11-2|.|TRBJ2-2|.
TGTGCCAGCAGCTTTACGGTGAACACCGGGGAGCTGTTTTTT
CASSFTVNTGELFF
>18|TRBV5-1|TRBD1|TRBJ1-2|once
TGCGCCAGCAGCCCCTGGCTAGGGGGCGTCAGCCCAGGCTATGGCTACACCTTC
CASSPWLGGVSPGYGYTF
>16|TRBV6-1|.|TRBJ1-5|.
TGTGCCAGCAGTGAACCCCGACGAGAGGGCAATCAGCCCCAGCATTTT
CASSEPRREGNQPQHF
>14|TRBV29-1|TRBD2|TRBJ2-3|once
TGCAGCGCCCCAGCAAGCGGGAGTGTAGATACGCAGTATTTT
CSAPASGSVDTQYF
>17|TRBV3-1/TRBV3-2|TRBD1|TRBJ1-5|.
TGTGCCAGCAGCCAAGGGACAGGACTCTATAGCAATCAGCCCCAGCATTTT
CASSQGTGLYSNQPQHF
>12|TRBV29-1|.|TRBJ2-7|.
TGCAGCGTTGTAGACGGGAGCTACGAGCAGTACTTC
CSVVDGSYEQYF
>14|TRBV5-6|.|TRBJ2-3|.
TGTGCCAGCAGCTTAAAAGCTCACACAGATACGCAGTATTTT
CASSLKAHTDTQYF
>12|TRBV3-1/TRBV3-2|.|TRBJ2-7|.
TGTGCCAGCAGCGCGCGATCCTACGAGCAGTACTTC
CASSARSYEQYF
>14|TRBV7-2|.|TRBJ2-5|once
TGTGCCAGCAGCTTGATGCAGGGGAAAGAGACCCAGTACTTC
CASSLMQGKETQYF
>16|TRBV5-5|TRBD1|TRBJ1-4|few
TGTGCCAGCAGCGGGTCCCCGGGACAGGGGAGTGAAAAACTGTTTTTT
CASSGSPGQGSEKLFF
>17|TRBV7-2|TRBD1|TRBJ1-5|.
TGTGCCAGCAGCTCGGGACAGGGGACTTTTAGCAATCAGCCCCAGCATTTT
CASSSGQGTFSNQPQHF
>17|TRBV15|TRBD1|TRBJ1-2|.
TGTGCCACCAGCAGAGAGTCTCCAGGGGGAGGTGACTATGGCTACACCTTC
CATSRESPGGGDYGYTF
>15|TRBV5-4|TRBD2|TRBJ2-2|.
TGTGCCAGCAGTTCCAGCGGGAGGGCTACCGGGGAGCTGTTTTTT
CASSSSGRATGELFF
>17|TRBV18|TRBD2|TRBJ2-3|.
TGTGCCAGCTCACCACGATCTGCGGGAGCGGTCCCAGATACGCAGTATTTT
CASSPRSAGAVPDTQYF
>12|TRBV7-9|.|TRBJ2-3|.
TGTGCCAGCAGCTTGTTCTCGGATACGCAGTATTTT
CASSLFSDTQYF
>15|TRBV7-2|TRBD1|TRBJ2-2|.
TGTGCCAGCAGCTCTTACAGGGGGAACACCGGGGAGCTGTTTTTT
CASSSYRGNTGELFF
>13|TRBV19|.|TRBJ2-7|.
TGTGCCAGTAGCCAAGGGGGGGGCTACGAGCAGTACTTC
CASSQGGGYEQYF